This TCR beta chain appears in the sequencing data of a study of blood T cells in healthy people across ages. Findings and caveats of the study: Per million T cells, the diversity of TCR beta decreased roughly linearly as age advanced.

Combining a sample-barcoded 5' primer with a J-beta primer mix, a second PCR ran for 7 to 11 cycles. TCRdb independently ran MiXCR on the 5' RACE reads; one entry per CDR3 protein. The repertoire holds roughly 730,000 distinct CDR3 sequences, with more than 50% as singletons. V lost 7 bases and J 6 bases, leaving 13 bases between the germline ends. Germline CDR1 SGHTA, CDR2 FQGNSA. The CDR3 runs 14 residues. Notes on this clonotype: Its antigen is still unknown.

Sequenced input: blood. The receptor was isolated from a man aged 40-49 years in good health. The V call is TRBV7-2, the J call TRBJ1-6; a weak D match, TRBD1 (6 bases). The CDR3 region is CASTFRGGNSPLHF. The CDR3, as DNA: TGTGCCAGCACCTTTCGAGGGGGTAATTCACCCCTCCACTTT.